This record covers a single T cell receptor (beta chain). Repertoires were generated with immunoSEQ multiplex PCR, while TCRdb's copy carries only in-frame clones and drops some. The sample carries 45,000 to 65,000 clones, about nine tenths recorded once. This sample was taken from a study of T cell changes during pregnancy in multiple sclerosis. The CDR3 is 15 amino acids. The junction had 6 bases not matched to a gene; V was cut back by 4 bases and J by 5 bases. Germline V lookup: CDR1 SGHRS, CDR2 YFSETQ. This clonotype originated in a female donor with multiple sclerosis, enrolled in a pregnancy study. The sequencing here drew on CD4+ T cells from peripheral blood mononuclear cells, taken in the third trimester of pregnancy. This sequence joins TRBV5-1 and TRBJ2-5; 12 positions match TRBD2. In DNA form, the CDR3 reads TGCGCCAGCAGCCTAGCGGGGGGGCCTTGGGAGACCCAGTACTTC. Translated: CASSLAGGPWETQYF.